Presented here are 17 T cell receptor beta chains from one specimen sequenced in a study of blood T cells in healthy people across ages. Together with a sample-barcoded 5' primer, a J-beta primer mix was included in a second PCR lasting about 7 to 12 cycles. In TCRdb, the 5' RACE reads were re-called with MiXCR into one record per CDR3 protein. Of fewer than 800,000 distinct CDR3 sequences listed, around 25% are singletons. The same specimen was also included in a second study, on T cells of mothers and their children.

Sequenced material: blood. The source of these receptors is a boy aged 10-17 years in good health.

The V and J genes are TRBV4-3 and TRBJ2-1; a possible D gene is TRBD1 (6 bases). V was clipped by 0 bases and J by 8 bases, with 14 bases between them. The CDR3 consists of 15 residues. Per the germline V gene, CDR1 is LGHNA and CDR2 is YSLEER. The CDR3 sequence is CASSQDGTGWDEQFF. Written as DNA, the CDR3 is TGCGCCAGCAGCCAAGATGGAACAGGGTGGGATGAGCAGTTCTTC.

The chain combines TRBV7-2 with TRBJ2-3; the D gene is possibly TRBD2 (6 bases). The CDR3 length is 16 residues. The germline V gene has CDR1 SGHTA and CDR2 FQGNSA. Deletions cut 1 base from V and 3 bases from J, with 14 bases between. The CDR3 spells CASSLGLGAGTDTQYF. The CDR3, as DNA: TGTGCCAGCAGCTTAGGATTGGGCGCGGGGACAGATACGCAGTATTTT. Complete variable domain (other parts from reference TRBV7-2 and TRBJ2-3): GAGVSQSPSNKVTEKGKDVELRCDPISGHTALYWYRQSLGQGLEFLIYFQGNSAPDKSGLPSDRFSAERTGGSVSTLTIQRTQQEDSAVYLCASSLGLGAGTDTQYFGPGTRLTVL.

The chain carries TRBV12-3 or TRBV12-4 and TRBJ1-2; TRBD1 matches at 8 bases. Losses at the gene ends were 6 bases for V and 8 bases for J; bases not matched to a gene: 14. The CDR3 has 15 amino acids. The CDR3 here is CASSLSTGGRKGYTF. The CDR3, as DNA: TGTGCCAGCAGCTTGTCAACAGGGGGGAGAAAAGGCTACACCTTC.

The rearrangement links TRBV2 to TRBJ2-5; D is ambiguous. The germline V and J ends were trimmed by 8 bases and 2 bases, with 6 bases remaining between them. The CDR3 consists of 11 residues. CDR1 is SNHLY, CDR2 FYNNEI, per germline. The chain's CDR3 is CASEQQETQYF. DNA of the CDR3: TGTGCCAGCGAGCAACAAGAGACCCAGTACTTC. Full variable domain (remainder filled in from reference TRBV2 and TRBJ2-5): EPEVTQTPSHQVTQMGQEVILRCVPISNHLYFYWYRQILGQKVEFLVSFYNNEISEKSEIFDDQFSVERPDGSNFTLKIRSTKLEDSAMYFCASEQQETQYFGPGTRLLVL.

This chain's CDR3 is CSARLSGSQETQYF. The CDR3 nucleotides are TGCAGTGCTAGGCTCTCCGGGTCCCAAGAGACCCAGTACTTC. The chain carries TRBV20-1 and TRBJ2-5, with D unclear. Trimming removed 3 bases at V and 1 base at J, with 12 bases between. Germline V lookup: CDR1 DFQATT, CDR2 SNEGSKA (reference sequence). The CDR3 has 14 amino acids.

This clonotype was seen only a few times. V is TRBV5-1 and J is TRBJ2-5; the D gene is possibly TRBD1 (6 bases). CDR3 length: 15 residues. The germline V gene has CDR1 SGHRS and CDR2 YFSETQ. Trimming took 3 bases from V and 5 from J, leaving 17 bases between them. The CDR3 loop reads CASSSGQRVWETQYF. CDR3 coding DNA: TGCGCCAGCAGCTCCGGACAGAGGGTGTGGGAGACCCAGTACTTC.

This chain connects TRBV7-8 to TRBJ2-1, with a possible D match to TRBD1 (5 bases). Trimming cost V 5 bases and J 12 bases, with 23 bases left between them. The CDR3 covers 15 residues. Germline V gives CDR1 SGHVS, CDR2 FQNEAQ. The CDR3 spells CASSDKGEHGFRQFF. The CDR3 bases are TGTGCCAGCAGCGATAAAGGGGAACACGGCTTTCGGCAGTTCTTC.

This clonotype came up a few times. This chain joins TRBV12-3 or TRBV12-4 and TRBJ2-3; the match to TRBD1 covers 7 bases. The V segment lost 0 bases and the J segment 6 bases; nucleotides outside the gene matches: 9. The CDR3 loop spans 16 amino acids. The CDR3 spells CASSLARGRRDDTQYF. CDR3 coding DNA: TGTGCCAGCAGTTTAGCAAGGGGGCGCCGCGACGATACGCAGTATTTT.

This clonotype was seen a few times. The chain is built from TRBV20-1 and TRBJ2-5, with D maybe TRBD2 (5 bases). The V and J ends lost 3 bases and 3 bases respectively, with 8 bases between them. This CDR3 contains 12 residues. Germline V gene data show CDR1 as DFQATT and CDR2 as SNEGSKA (reference sequence). CDR3 residues: CSASRTEETQYF. CDR3 DNA: TGCAGTGCTAGTAGGACTGAAGAGACCCAGTACTTC.

This chain joins TRBV20-1 and TRBJ2-7, with 7 bases that match TRBD2. Looked up from germline, CDR1 is DFQATT and CDR2 is SNEGSKA (reference sequence). Trimming took 0 bases from V and 6 from J; bases not matched to a gene: 5. The CDR3 sequence is 13 residues long. For the CDR3, the DNA is TGCAGTGCTAGAGATAAGGCTAGCGGCGAGCAGTACTTC. Translating gives CSARDKASGEQYF.

This clonotype was counted only a few times. The J gene is TRBJ1-1, the V gene TRBV9; unclear D gene. Germline V gene lookup returns CDR1 SGDLS and CDR2 YYNGEE. The V end lost 3 bases, the J end lost 1 base, and 7 bases lay between the germline ends. CDR3 length: 13 residues. CDR3 in DNA: TGTGCCAGCAGCGGTACACGGAACACTGAAGCTTTCTTT. Translating gives CASSGTRNTEAFF.

This clonotype was found a few times. The chain employs TRBV7-9 and TRBJ2-7, with TRBD2 matching 9 bases. The CDR3 contains 15 residues. Per the germline V gene, CDR1 is SEHNR and CDR2 is FQNEAQ (reference sequence). The ends lost 6 bases at V and 3 bases at J; junction bases unmatched: 9. The CDR3 DNA reads as TGTGCCAGCAGTTTCGCCGGGACTAGCAGCTACGAGCAGTACTTC. Residues: CASSFAGTSSYEQYF.

The rearrangement joins TRBV19 to TRBJ2-7; 8 positions agree with TRBD1. The CDR3 runs 17 residues. The germline CDR1 and CDR2 sequences are LNHDA and SQIVND (reference sequence). J was trimmed by 3 bases and V by 3 bases; bases with no gene match: 13. The CDR3 nucleotides read TGTGCCAGTAGTATCCGCGGGACAGGAGCTCTCTTCTACGAGCAGTACTTC. Amino acids: CASSIRGTGALFYEQYF.

The rearrangement uses TRBV10-2 and TRBJ2-2, with D uncertain. V was shortened by 4 bases and J by 1 base, with 7 bases between the two germline ends. Germline loops: CDR1 WSHSY, CDR2 SAAADI. CDR3 size: 14 residues. CDR3 in DNA: TGCGCCAGCAGTGCCGGGCTGAACACCGGGGAGCTGTTTTTT. This sequence encodes CASSAGLNTGELFF.

This chain joins TRBV27 and TRBJ2-1, with D perhaps TRBD2 (5 bases). This CDR3 is built from 18 residues. Germline V gives CDR1 MNHEY, CDR2 SMNVEV (reference sequence). Trimming shortened V by 0 bases and J by 1 base, and 16 bases separated the two germline ends. This CDR3 is CASSLSQSGLGSYNEQFF. In nucleotides, the CDR3 is TGTGCCAGCAGTTTATCGCAATCGGGATTAGGGTCCTACAATGAGCAGTTCTTC.

The rearrangement links TRBV7-2 to TRBJ2-5; 10 bases align to TRBD1. This CDR3 has 15 amino acids. The germline gives CDR1 SGHTA, CDR2 FQGNSA. V lost 4 bases to trimming and J lost 3 bases; unmatched junction nucleotides: 5. The CDR3 region has the DNA TGTGCCAGCAGCTCTCTGGGGACAGGGGAAGAGACCCAGTACTTC. Its protein is CASSSLGTGEETQYF.

Only one count was recorded for this clonotype. A much larger clone lies one base from this, so it may be a read error. The rearrangement links TRBV6-5 to TRBJ2-5; 9 bases fit TRBD2. The germline V gene has CDR1 MNHEY and CDR2 SVGAGI. V was pared by 5 bases and J by 2 bases, with 3 bases of the junction left unmatched. This CDR3 contains 14 residues. CDR3 loop: CASSHSGGQETQYF. Here the CDR3 DNA reads TGTGCCAGCAGTCATAGCGGGGGACAAGAGACCCAGTACTTC.